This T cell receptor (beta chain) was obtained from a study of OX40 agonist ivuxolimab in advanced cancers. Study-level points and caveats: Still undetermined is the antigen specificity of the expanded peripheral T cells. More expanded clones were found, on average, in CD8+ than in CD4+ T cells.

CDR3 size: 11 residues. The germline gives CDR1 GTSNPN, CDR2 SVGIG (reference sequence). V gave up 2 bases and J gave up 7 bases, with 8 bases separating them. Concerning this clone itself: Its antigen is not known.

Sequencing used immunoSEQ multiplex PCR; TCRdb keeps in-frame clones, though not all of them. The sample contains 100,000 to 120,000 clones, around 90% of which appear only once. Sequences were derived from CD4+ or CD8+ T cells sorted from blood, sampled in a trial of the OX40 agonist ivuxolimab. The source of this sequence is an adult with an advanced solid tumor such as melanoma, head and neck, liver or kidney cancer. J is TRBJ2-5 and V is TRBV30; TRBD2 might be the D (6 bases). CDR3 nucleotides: TGTGCCTGGAGTAAGGGAGGGACCCAGTACTTC. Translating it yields CAWSKGGTQYF.